The rows below give T cell receptor beta chains drawn from one sample of a study of CD8+ T cells in alopecia areata. Profiling relied on immunoSEQ multiplex PCR, and the TCRdb table lists in-frame clones only, not all of them. The sample lists 130,000 to 150,000 clones, around four fifths seen once, with 20% to 25% in the top ten. The input for sequencing was CD8+ T cells sorted from blood, taken at week 4, from a patient treated with tofacitinib. These receptors were obtained from a human donor with alopecia areata. CDR3s include the opening cysteine and the closing phenylalanine or tryptophan. A D gene is named only where the DNA matches it firmly. The size of a clone is reported for some rows only, either as once, few or many, or as a class for expanded clones.

TRBD1,few,TRBV4-1,TRBJ2-7,TGCGCCAGCAGCCACGGGACAGGGAACTACGAGCAGTACTTC,CASSHGTGNYEQYF
TRBD2,NA,TRBV29-1,TRBJ2-3,TGCAGCGTTGATACCTTAGCGGGGAATACGCAGTATTTT,CSVDTLAGNTQYF
TRBD1,few,TRBV30,TRBJ2-2,TGTGCCTGGTCTACAGGGGCCGGGGAGCTGTTTTTT,CAWSTGAGELFF
NA,NA,TRBV7-8,TRBJ2-5,TGTGCCAGCAGCCCTCAAAGGGGGGCCGTGAAAGAGACCCAGTACTTC,CASSPQRGAVKETQYF
NA,few,TRBV27,TRBJ2-6,TGTGCCAGCAGTTTTACTGGGGCCAACGTCCTGACTTTC,CASSFTGANVLTF
NA,NA,TRBV2,TRBJ2-7,TGTGCCAGCAGTATAGATGCAGGGGCTCTTCGGGAGCAGTACTTC,CASSIDAGALREQYF
NA,NA,TRBV11-2,TRBJ2-7,TGTGCCAGCAGCTTAGATCCCGAGCTCCACGAGCAGTACTTC,CASSLDPELHEQYF
NA,NA,TRBV4-3,TRBJ2-7,TGCGCCAGCAGCCAAGATCGAGGGGGCTACGAGCAGTACTTC,CASSQDRGGYEQYF
NA,NA,TRBV6-6,TRBJ2-5,TGTGCCAGCAGCCACGGGACTGTCTCTGAGACCCAGTACTTC,CASSHGTVSETQYF
NA,once,TRBV7-8,TRBJ1-4,TGTGCCAGCAGCTCGCGGGACACCAGGGATGAAAAACTGTTTTTT,CASSSRDTRDEKLFF
TRBD1,NA,TRBV27,TRBJ2-7,TGTGCCAGCAGTCTAACCGGGACAGGGACCTACGAGCAGTACTTC,CASSLTGTGTYEQYF
TRBD2,NA,TRBV9,TRBJ2-3,TGTGCCAGCAGCGCCTCCACACTTGCGGGGGGCACAGATACGCAGTATTTT,CASSASTLAGGTDTQYF
NA,NA,TRBV7-8,TRBJ2-3,TGTGCCAGCAGCGACCGGGACGGATTCACAGATACGCAGTATTTT,CASSDRDGFTDTQYF
NA,few,TRBV2,TRBJ2-5,TGTGCCAGCAGTGATCATCGGGAGACCCAGTACTTC,CASSDHRETQYF
NA,NA,TRBV5-4,TRBJ2-5,TGTGCCAGCAGACCTCTTCAAGAGACCCAGTACTTC,CASRPLQETQYF
NA,NA,TRBV1,TRBJ2-1,TGCACCAGCAGCCGGTGGGGGGTCCTCTACAATGAGCAGTTCTTC,CTSSRWGVLYNEQFF
TRBD1,NA,TRBV27,TRBJ2-1,TGTGCCACCCTCCCCCAGGGGGATGGTGAGCAGTTCTTC,CATLPQGDGEQFF
NA,NA,TRBV7-9,TRBJ1-2,TGTGCCGGATTAGACACTGCGGATTATGGCTACACCTTC,CAGLDTADYGYTF
NA,NA,TRBV25-1,TRBJ2-6,TGTGCCAGCAGTGTCGGGGTTAGTCTGTCTGGGGCCAACGTCCTGACTTTC,CASSVGVSLSGANVLTF
NA,NA,TRBV11-3,TRBJ2-2,TGTGCCAGCAGCACCCATTTCGGGCGGAACACCGGGGAGCTGTTTTTT,CASSTHFGRNTGELFF
TRBD2,NA,TRBV7-9,TRBJ2-3,TGTGCCAGCAGCTTAGAAAAACTAGCGGGGGCAACAGATACGCAGTATTTT,CASSLEKLAGATDTQYF
NA,few,TRBV27,TRBJ2-7,TGTGCCAGCAGTTTATCCGCGAGCTACCACGAGCAGTACTTC,CASSLSASYHEQYF
TRBD1,once,TRBV13,TRBJ1-6,TGTGCCAGCAGCAACGCGGGACAGGGGCCGAGTTCGGCCCCCCTCCACTTT,CASSNAGQGPSSAPLHF
NA,NA,TRBV12-5,TRBJ1-1,TGTGCTAGTGGTTTGGTTGTAGGGGCGAACACTGAAGCTTTCTTT,CASGLVVGANTEAFF
NA,NA,TRBV4-1,TRBJ2-5,TGCGCCAGCAGCCCCTCGGGCCGAGGGCCCCAAGAGACCCAGTACTTC,CASSPSGRGPQETQYF
NA,NA,TRBV15,TRBJ2-4,TGTGCCACCAGCCCGGCGGACCCAAACATTCAGTACTTC,CATSPADPNIQYF
NA,NA,TRBV27,TRBJ2-3,TGTGCCAGCAGCCCAAAAGTGGGGGCCATACTCACAGATACGCAGTATTTT,CASSPKVGAILTDTQYF
NA,NA,TRBV29-1,TRBJ1-1,TGCAGCGTTGATGAGCGGGAGACGGGGAACACTGAAGCTTTCTTT,CSVDERETGNTEAFF
NA,NA,TRBV7-9,TRBJ1-6,TGTGCCAGCAGCTCCCGGGACGGCCGTTTGGGACCCCTCCACTTT,CASSSRDGRLGPLHF
NA,few,TRBV6-5,TRBJ1-2,TGTGCCAGCAGTTTAGGACAGCCCAACTATGGCTACACCTTC,CASSLGQPNYGYTF
NA,NA,TRBV7-2,TRBJ2-1,TGTGCCAGCAGCTTAAACTCGGGGCATCGGGTTGTCAATGAGCAGTTCTTC,CASSLNSGHRVVNEQFF
NA,NA,TRBV10-2,TRBJ2-5,TGCGCCAGCATTGAGGGGGAGACCCAGTACTTC,CASIEGETQYF
NA,NA,TRBV5-6,TRBJ1-2,TGTGCCAGCAGCTTGGACAGTTTCTATGGCTACACCTTC,CASSLDSFYGYTF
TRBD1,NA,TRBV2,TRBJ2-7,TGTGCCAGCAGGCCGGGACAGCGCTACGAGCAGTACTTC,CASRPGQRYEQYF
NA,once,TRBV19,TRBJ1-6,TGTGCCAGTAGTCCAGGAACGAATTCACCCCTCCACTTT,CASSPGTNSPLHF
NA,NA,TRBV9,TRBJ2-5,TGTGCCAGCAGCGTTTGGGACCTTGGGGGAACCCAGTACTTC,CASSVWDLGGTQYF
NA,NA,TRBV7-9,TRBJ2-4,TGTGCCAGCAGCTCCGATGGGGGTTACATTCAGTACTTC,CASSSDGGYIQYF